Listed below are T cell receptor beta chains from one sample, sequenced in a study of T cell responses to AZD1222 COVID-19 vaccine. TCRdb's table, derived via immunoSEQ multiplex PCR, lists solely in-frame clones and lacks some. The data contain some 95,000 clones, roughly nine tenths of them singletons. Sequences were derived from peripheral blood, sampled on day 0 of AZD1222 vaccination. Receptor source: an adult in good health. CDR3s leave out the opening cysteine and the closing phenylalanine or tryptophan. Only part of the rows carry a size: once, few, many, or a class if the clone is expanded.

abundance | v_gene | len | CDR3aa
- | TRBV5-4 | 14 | ASSRPGLINTGELF
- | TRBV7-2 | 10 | ASSLRDYGYT
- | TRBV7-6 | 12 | ASSPRTGRGPLH
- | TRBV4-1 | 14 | ASSQGTGRGGDTQY
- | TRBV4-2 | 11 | ASSQPSEETQY
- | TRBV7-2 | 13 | ASSLGFVWGETQY
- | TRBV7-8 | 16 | ASSPPRLPKKGRETQY
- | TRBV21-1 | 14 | ASSKGVSSRAYGYT
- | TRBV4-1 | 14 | ASSQDERGVNTEAF
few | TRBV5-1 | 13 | ASSPIAGGENEQF
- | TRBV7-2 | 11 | ASSLRGAYEQY
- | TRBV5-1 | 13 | ASSVGTALDTEAF
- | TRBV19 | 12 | ASSIMGDWVEQF
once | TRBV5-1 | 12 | ASSLRDREETQY
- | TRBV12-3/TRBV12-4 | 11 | ASNIGANSPLH
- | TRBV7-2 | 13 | ASSTGGVSYNEQF
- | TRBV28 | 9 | ASSRRGGYT
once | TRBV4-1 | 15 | ASLSQLGQAQVNGYT
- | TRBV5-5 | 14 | ASSPSKGQYNSPLH
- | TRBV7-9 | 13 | ASSLLAAGQETQY
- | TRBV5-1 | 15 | ASSLGTGGVRTDTQY
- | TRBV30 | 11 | AFSGGSDNEQF
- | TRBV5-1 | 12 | ASSLQGFGEKLF
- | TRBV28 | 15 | ASSPPLTGSEDSPLH
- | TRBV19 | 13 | ASSIAGGTNQPQH
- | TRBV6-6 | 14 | ASSYSDYSLTDTQY
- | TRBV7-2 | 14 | ASSPGTVATNYGYT
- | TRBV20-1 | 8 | SAANYGYT